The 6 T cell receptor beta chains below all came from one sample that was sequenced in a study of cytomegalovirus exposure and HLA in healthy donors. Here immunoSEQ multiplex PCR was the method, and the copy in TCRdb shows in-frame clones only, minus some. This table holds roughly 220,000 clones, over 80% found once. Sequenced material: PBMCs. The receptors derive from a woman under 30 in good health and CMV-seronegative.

The CDR3 DNA reads TGTGCCAGCAGTGATCCCTCGGACTCCCGGGGGTACTCTGGAAACACCATATATTTT. It translates to CASSDPSDSRGYSGNTIYF. The rearrangement uses TRBV2 and TRBJ1-3; D is perhaps TRBD1 (5 bases). V gave up 3 bases and J gave up 0 bases, with 21 bases separating them. The CDR3 is made up of 19 amino acids. Germline loops: CDR1 SNHLY, CDR2 FYNNEI.

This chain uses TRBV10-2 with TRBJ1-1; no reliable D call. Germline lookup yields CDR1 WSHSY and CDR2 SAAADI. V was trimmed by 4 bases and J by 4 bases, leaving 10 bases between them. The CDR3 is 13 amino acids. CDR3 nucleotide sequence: TGCGCCAGCAGTGGTTCCGTGCGCACTGAAGCTTTCTTT. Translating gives CASSGSVRTEAFF.

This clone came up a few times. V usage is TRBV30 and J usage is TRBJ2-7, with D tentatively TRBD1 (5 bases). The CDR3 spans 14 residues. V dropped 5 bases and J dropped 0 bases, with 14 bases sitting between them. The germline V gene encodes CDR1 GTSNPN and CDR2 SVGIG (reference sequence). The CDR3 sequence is CAWAGPRGSYEQYF. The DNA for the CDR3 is TGTGCCTGGGCTGGCCCAAGGGGCTCCTACGAGCAGTACTTC.

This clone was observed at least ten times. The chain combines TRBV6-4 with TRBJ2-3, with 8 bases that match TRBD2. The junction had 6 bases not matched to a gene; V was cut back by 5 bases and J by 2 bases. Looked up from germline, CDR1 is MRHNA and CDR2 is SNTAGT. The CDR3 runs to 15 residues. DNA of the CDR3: TGTGCCAGCAGTTTGGGACTAGGGTCCACAGATACGCAGTATTTT. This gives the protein CASSLGLGSTDTQYF.

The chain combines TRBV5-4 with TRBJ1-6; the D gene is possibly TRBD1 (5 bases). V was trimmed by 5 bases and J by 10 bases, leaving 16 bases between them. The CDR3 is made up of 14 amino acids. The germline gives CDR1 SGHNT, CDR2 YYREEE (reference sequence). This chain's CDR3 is CASRAGEGFSPLHF. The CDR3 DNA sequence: TGTGCCAGCAGGGCCGGGGAGGGGTTCTCACCCCTCCACTTT.

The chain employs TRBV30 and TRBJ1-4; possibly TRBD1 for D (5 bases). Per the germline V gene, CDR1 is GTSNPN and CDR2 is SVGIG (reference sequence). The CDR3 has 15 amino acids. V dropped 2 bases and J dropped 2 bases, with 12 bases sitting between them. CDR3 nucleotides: TGTGCCTGGAGTTCCAGGGTATGGACTAATGAAAAACTGTTTTTT. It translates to CAWSSRVWTNEKLFF.